This T cell receptor beta chain came from a study of T cells in Graves' hyperthyroidism and ophthalmopathy. Researchers took RNA transcripts and amplified the TCR beta CDR3 regions from them. Initially, a first-round RT-PCR of the TCR CDR3 employed the HTBI primer set. In TCRdb, the multiplex PCR reads were re-called with MiXCR into one record per CDR3 protein. The data hold a few hundred thousand distinct CDR3 sequences, with 20% to 25% observed a single time. This clonotype showed up many times. Its antigen is unknown. Overall study results and limits: Ophthalmopathy got predicted by the model a median roughly 6.1 months before its onset.

Germline CDR1 and CDR2: DFQATT and SNEGSKA (reference sequence). CDR3 length: 14 amino acids. V lost 4 bases to trimming and J lost 0 bases, with 10 bases between them. The study defined stable Graves' hyperthyroidism as no ophthalmopathy progression within 18 months. PBMCs came from about 10 ml fresh peripheral blood. The rearrangement joins TRBV20-1 to TRBJ1-5, with unresolved D. Material for sequencing was blood. The TCR was taken from a man between 18 and 29 years old with Graves' hyperthyroidism. CDR3 region: CSAKRAASNQPQHF. The CDR3 DNA reads TGCAGTGCTAAAAGGGCAGCTAGCAATCAGCCCCAGCATTTT.